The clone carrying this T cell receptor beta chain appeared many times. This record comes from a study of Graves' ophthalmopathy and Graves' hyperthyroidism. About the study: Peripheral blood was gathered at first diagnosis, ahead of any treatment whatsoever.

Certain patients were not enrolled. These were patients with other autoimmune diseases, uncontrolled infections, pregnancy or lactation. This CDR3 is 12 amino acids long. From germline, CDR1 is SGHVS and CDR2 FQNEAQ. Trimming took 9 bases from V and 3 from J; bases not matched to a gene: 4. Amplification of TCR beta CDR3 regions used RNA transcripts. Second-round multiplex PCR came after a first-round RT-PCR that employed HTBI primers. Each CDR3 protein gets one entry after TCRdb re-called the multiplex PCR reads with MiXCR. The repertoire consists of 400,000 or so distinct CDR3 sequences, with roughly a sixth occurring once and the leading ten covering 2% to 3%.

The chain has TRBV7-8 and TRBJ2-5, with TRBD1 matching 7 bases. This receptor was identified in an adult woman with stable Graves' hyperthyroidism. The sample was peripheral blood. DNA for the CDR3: TGTGCCAGTGGACAGGTGGAAGAGACCCAGTACTTC. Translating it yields CASGQVEETQYF.